This section outlines one T cell receptor (beta chain) sequence together with its context. The antigen it binds to is not known. No much larger clone exists at a distance of one base, and base qualities are not known. From V the trimming removes 1 base and from J it removes 0 bases, while the gene matches leave 3 bases of the junction unaccounted for. According to the germline V gene, CDR1 reads SGHRS and CDR2 reads YFSETQ. From the cysteine through the phenylalanine, the CDR3 covers 16 amino acids. Only the CDR3 region is kept as DNA, spanning 48 bases read in frame from base 1. Related bone marrow donors provided peripheral blood samples on the day of marrow donation. Mononuclear cells from peripheral blood and bone marrow were separated by Ficoll-Hypaque density centrifugation and then cryopreserved. The data were obtained in a study of T cells after posttransplantation cyclophosphamide (dated by TCRdb to 2016 to 2017). About the study as a whole: Using TRB sequencing, the study followed how the T cell repertoire rebuilt after myeloablative bone marrow transplantation with posttransplantation cyclophosphamide given as GVHD prophylaxis. Samples from approximately 40 PTCy-treated patients and 15 to 20 related bone marrow donors of those patients were subjected to antigen receptor sequencing. Because TRA and TRB clonality were tightly correlated in 9 samples, subsequent TCR analyses were focused on TRB only. Public TRB sequences were queried against a database of over 3,000 sequences associated with responses to pathogens, tumor antigens, self-antigens and alloantigens. TRB sequencing was also done on up to about 3 additional blood samples from 2 to 5.2 years after transplant in 3 patients, and on pretransplant blood from a handful of patients. Blood from all 34 PTCy patients with 1-year posttransplant specimens was subjected to TRB sequencing.

The paper's findings and limits, for the study overall: Across roughly 48 patients, TRB clonality was highly associated with recipient CMV seropositivity and CMV reactivation, and diversity in PTCy patients was similar to diversity in CNI/methotrexate controls. The TRB repertoires of T cells infiltrating skin or GI tract showed only limited overlap with the TRB repertoires of T cells in blood. Donor-recipient similarity was low at 1-2 months but rose over the first year, and later blood repertoires were often dominated by donor CD8+ memory clones.

Genomic DNA was used for TRB sequencing, which was performed with the immunoSEQ assay at survey resolution or with the hsTCRB kit. The authors processed their data as follows. The immunoSEQ software handled initial read processing, and the LymphoSeq R package was used for repertoire analyses. For each TRB dataset, clonality was calculated as 1 minus normalized Shannon entropy, and the Gini coefficient was computed as well. To infer phenotypes in unsorted samples, TRB sequences from sorted subsets of the recipient or donor were mapped onto unsorted samples from the same recipient. What TCRdb holds here is the immuneACCESS table cut down to in-frame rearrangements. Part of the clones is not present; checked against another copy, under half of the missing clones reflect an unresolved V gene, and the others are unexplained. V and J calls plus clone size are reproduced from that table; the DNA served to infer D and trimming. The sample profile shows 66,000 or so clones; 85% to 95% of them were found once. In total, the top ten clones hold 3% of the sample.

This TCR derives from a woman aged 25 to 39 in good health and a related stem cell transplant donor. The rearrangement combines TRBV5-1 with TRBJ2-3; 9 nucleotides in the junction match TRBD1. The sample consisted of PBMCs. The CDR3 corresponds to CASSLRTGESTDTQYF. In nucleotides, the sequence is TGCGCCAGCAGCTTGCGGACAGGGGAGAGCACAGATACGCAGTATTTT.